This T cell receptor (beta chain) appears in the sequencing data of a study of blood T cells in healthy people across ages. Study observations and caveats: Roughly linearly, TCR beta diversity per million T cells fell as age increased. With unsorted PBMCs, a conclusive comparison of naive versus antigen-experienced cells was not possible.

A second 7 to 11 cycle PCR used barcoded and J-beta primers. TCRdb re-called the 5' RACE reads through MiXCR, storing one row per CDR3 protein. The profile shows approximately 800,000 distinct CDR3 sequences, approximately 35% of them singletons. As to this clonotype: Its specificity is not known. Sequence at one end of the junction differs from germline and may be a read error.

This receptor was obtained from a man younger than 35 in good health. The sequenced sample consisted of blood.

This CDR3 reads CVSSGGVSTDTQYF. The CDR3 DNA reads TGTGTCAGCAGTGGGGGGGTAAGCACAGATACGCAGTATTTT. The rearrangement joins TRBV2 to TRBJ2-3; 7 bases are a match to TRBD2. CDR1 and CDR2 (germline): SNHLY, FYNNEI. The CDR3 covers 14 residues.